The 32 T cell receptor beta chains below come from one sample, sequenced in a study of blood T cell repertoires in COVID-19. Sequencing used immunoSEQ multiplex PCR; TCRdb keeps in-frame clones, though not all of them. The table records under 250,000 clones, 65% to 90% of them present only once. Sequencing was done on a sample of peripheral blood. The receptor source for this set is a woman in her 70s with COVID-19, enrolled during active disease.

The V gene is TRBV19, the J gene TRBJ1-4; tentative D call: TRBD1 (5 bases). The ends were cut back, 8 bases at V and 7 bases at J, with 20 bases in the middle. The length of the CDR3 is 15 residues. Germline V gene lookup returns CDR1 LNHDA and CDR2 SQIVND (reference sequence). DNA of the CDR3: TGTGCCAGTCGCCTTCGGCAGGGTCGACGTGAAAAACTGTTTTTT. Its translation is CASRLRQGRREKLFF.

In its sample, this clone was seen once. V gene TRBV2 combines with J gene TRBJ1-2; D is undetermined. This CDR3 spans 13 amino acids. The germline gives CDR1 SNHLY, CDR2 FYNNEI. The V and J ends lost 2 bases and 0 bases respectively, with 4 bases between them. The DNA of the CDR3 is TGTGCCAGCAGTGAACAGGCTAACTATGGCTACACCTTC. Residues: CASSEQANYGYTF.

The chain joins TRBV27 to TRBJ1-6, with D tentatively TRBD1 (6 bases). CDR3 length equals 14 residues. CDR1 MNHEY and CDR2 SMNVEV come from the germline V gene (reference sequence). Trimming stripped 6 bases from V and 4 bases from J, with 10 bases between. CDR3 DNA sequence: TGTGCCAGCAGCCCCGGACAGTATAATTCACCCCTCCACTTT. Residues: CASSPGQYNSPLHF.

The chain uses TRBV11-1 and TRBJ1-1; 7 bases are a match to TRBD1. Trimming took 1 base from V and 0 from J; bases not matched to a gene: 2. There are 15 residues in the CDR3. CDR1 and CDR2 from the germline V gene are SGHAT and FQDESV (reference sequence). CDR3 sequence reads: CASSLDRGMNTEAFF. For the CDR3, the DNA is TGTGCCAGCAGCTTAGACAGGGGAATGAACACTGAAGCTTTCTTT.

The rearrangement joins TRBV19 to TRBJ1-2; perhaps TRBD1 as D (5 bases). The CDR3 contains 15 residues. Germline V gene lookup returns CDR1 LNHDA and CDR2 SQIVND (reference sequence). V was cut by 3 bases and J by 4 bases, with 15 bases left in between. The CDR3 nucleotides are TGTGCCAGTAGTATGGGGGGTTGGGGCTTCTATGGCTACACCTTC. Translation gives CASSMGGWGFYGYTF.

The V gene is TRBV10-3, the J gene TRBJ2-5; tentatively, D is TRBD2 (6 bases). The germline V and J ends were trimmed by 6 bases and 5 bases, with 13 bases remaining between them. The CDR3 runs to 13 residues. Germline V CDR1 and CDR2: ENHRY, SYGVKD. DNA of the CDR3: TGTGCCATCAGCGCCGGGGGTCAGGAGACCCAGTACTTC. This translates into CAISAGGQETQYF.

This chain links TRBV9 with TRBJ1-1; D gene uncertain. The CDR3 extends over 16 amino acids. Trimming took 3 bases from V and 2 from J, leaving 17 bases between them. Germline V gene lookup returns CDR1 SGDLS and CDR2 YYNGEE. The CDR3 nucleotides are TGTGCCAGCAGCGGCCGCAGCGGACCGACTAACACTGAAGCTTTCTTT. This gives the protein CASSGRSGPTNTEAFF.

V is TRBV5-1 and J is TRBJ2-1; perhaps TRBD1 as D (5 bases). The germline gives CDR1 SGHRS, CDR2 YFSETQ. CDR3 length: 11 amino acids. V was pared by 3 bases and J by 9 bases, with 7 bases between. The CDR3: CASSSQGEQFF. CDR3 in DNA: TGCGCCAGCAGCTCCCAGGGTGAGCAGTTCTTC.

V usage is TRBV19 and J usage is TRBJ2-7; 8 nucleotides align to TRBD1. Germline lookup yields CDR1 LNHDA and CDR2 SQIVND (reference sequence). With V trimmed by 3 bases and J by 7 bases, 8 bases remained unmatched. The CDR3 is 14 residues long. The CDR3 loop reads CASSMGQGAGEQYF. The CDR3 DNA follows: TGTGCCAGTAGTATGGGCCAGGGGGCTGGTGAGCAGTACTTC.

This chain joins TRBV5-1 and TRBJ1-4, with 8 bases identical to TRBD1. This CDR3 contains 15 residues. CDR1 is SGHRS, CDR2 YFSETQ, per germline. Losses at the gene ends were 3 bases for V and 7 bases for J; bases not matched to a gene: 8. CDR3 sequence: CASSSQTGEGEKLFF. The CDR3 DNA follows: TGCGCCAGCAGCTCCCAGACAGGGGAGGGTGAAAAACTGTTTTTT.

The chain recombines TRBV5-6 with TRBJ2-3; 8 nucleotides line up with TRBD2. From germline, CDR1 is SGHDT and CDR2 YYEEEE. The CDR3 length is 13 residues. The V gene end was trimmed by 1 base and the J gene end by 7 bases; junction bases not matched to a gene: 2. The CDR3 DNA reads as TGTGCCAGCAGCTTGCCGGGAGGGAATACGCAGTATTTT. Its translation is CASSLPGGNTQYF.

The chain has TRBV29-1 and TRBJ2-1; 7 bases match TRBD1. The V gene's germline CDR1 is SQVTM and CDR2 ANQGSEA. V gave up 6 bases and J gave up 6 bases; unmatched junction bases: 5. The CDR3 spans 12 residues. CDR3 DNA sequence: TGCAGCGTCGTACAGGGGATCAATGAGCAGTTCTTC. Translation: CSVVQGINEQFF.

V and J are TRBV7-2 and TRBJ2-7; D is perhaps TRBD1 (6 bases). This CDR3 region has 14 residues. Germline V gene lookup returns CDR1 SGHTA and CDR2 FQGNSA. Deletions cut 8 bases from V and 7 bases from J, with 21 bases between. DNA of the CDR3: TGTGCCAGCCGCTCTGGACCAGGGGTCGGGGAGCAGTACTTC. This gives the protein CASRSGPGVGEQYF.

The rearrangement uses TRBV14 and TRBJ1-1, with 7 positions matching TRBD1. CDR3 length: 17 amino acids. V trimming: 3 bases; J trimming: 1 base; junction bases outside the gene matches: 11. CDR1 is SGHDN and CDR2 is FVKESK in the germline V gene. The chain's CDR3 is CASSHLPRTGPNTEAFF. The CDR3 DNA reads as TGTGCCAGCAGCCACCTACCCCGGACAGGACCGAACACTGAAGCTTTCTTT.

The chain employs TRBV18 and TRBJ1-1; 11 nucleotides line up with TRBD1. Trimming at V came to 5 bases and at J to 4 bases, leaving 6 bases not matched to a gene. The length of the CDR3 is 15 residues. Germline CDR1 is KGHSH and CDR2 is LQKENI. CDR3 loop: CASSAPDRGLTEAFF. DNA of the CDR3: TGTGCCAGCTCAGCCCCGGACAGGGGGCTCACTGAAGCTTTCTTT.

The V gene is TRBV7-9, the J gene TRBJ1-1; 7 bases fit TRBD1. J lost 6 bases, V lost 0 bases, and 4 bases had no gene match. CDR1 SEHNR and CDR2 FQNEAQ come from the germline V gene (reference sequence). This CDR3 contains 14 residues. CDR3 amino acids: CASSLATRGSEAFF. The CDR3, as DNA: TGTGCCAGCAGCTTAGCGACCAGGGGGTCTGAAGCTTTCTTT.

V is TRBV3-1 (or the pseudogene TRBV3-2) and J is TRBJ1-1, with D perhaps matching TRBD1 (6 bases). Per the germline V gene, CDR1 is LGHDT and CDR2 is YNNKEL (reference sequence). Trimming cost V 2 bases and J 11 bases, with 15 bases left between them. This CDR3 has 13 residues. The CDR3 loop reads CASSQYGTGKAFF. CDR3 nucleotide sequence: TGTGCCAGCAGCCAATACGGTACAGGGAAGGCTTTCTTT.

This chain joins TRBV2 and TRBJ2-1; 11 bases align to TRBD2. This CDR3 spans 15 amino acids. The V gene's germline CDR1 is SNHLY and CDR2 FYNNEI. Losses at the gene ends were 4 bases for V and 10 bases for J; bases not matched to a gene: 9. Written as DNA, the CDR3 is TGTGCCAGCAGTGCTAGTACTAGCGGGAGCGGGGAGCAGTTCTTC. Protein sequence: CASSASTSGSGEQFF.

This rearrangement joins TRBV7-9 to TRBJ2-5, with 7 positions matching TRBD1. CDR1 is SEHNR and CDR2 is FQNEAQ in the germline V gene (reference sequence). The length of the CDR3 is 15 residues. Trimming cost V 1 base and J 3 bases; bases outside gene matches: 5. CDR3 residues: CASSLGDRAEETQYF. DNA for the CDR3: TGTGCCAGCAGCTTAGGGGACAGAGCTGAAGAGACCCAGTACTTC. The complete variable domain, with remaining parts taken from reference TRBV7-9 and TRBJ2-5, reads DTGVSQNPRHKITKRGQNVTFRCDPISEHNRLYWYRQTLGQGPEFLTYFQNEAQLEKSRLLSDRFSAERPKGSFSTLEIQRTEQGDSAMYLCASSLGDRAEETQYFGPGTRLLVL.

The chain uses TRBV7-8 and TRBJ2-1; D not resolved. This CDR3 spans 15 amino acids. CDR1 SGHVS and CDR2 FQNEAQ come from the germline V gene. V was cut by 0 bases and J by 4 bases, with 10 bases left in between. CDR3 protein: CASSLAYGGYNEQFF. The CDR3 DNA reads as TGTGCCAGCAGCTTAGCGTATGGCGGATACAATGAGCAGTTCTTC.

The chain carries TRBV20-1 and TRBJ1-2; maybe TRBD1 (6 bases). Trimming stripped 3 bases from V and 2 bases from J, with 13 bases between. In germline, CDR1 is DFQATT, CDR2 SNEGSKA (reference sequence). The CDR3 loop spans 14 amino acids. Here the CDR3 reads CSASEGHPNYGYTF. The DNA for the CDR3 is TGCAGTGCTAGTGAGGGACATCCGAACTATGGCTACACCTTC.

This chain uses TRBV19 with TRBJ1-1; no firm D call. The germline V gene encodes CDR1 LNHDA and CDR2 SQIVND (reference sequence). The CDR3 runs to 14 residues. Deletions cut 7 bases from V and 1 base from J, with 13 bases between. The CDR3 region is CASTLRGGNTEAFF. CDR3 bases: TGTGCCAGTACCCTCCGTGGAGGGAACACTGAAGCTTTCTTT. The full variable domain, its missing parts supplied by reference TRBV19 and TRBJ1-1, is DGGITQSPKYLFRKEGQNVTLSCEQNLNHDAMYWYRQDPGQGLRLIYYSQIVNDFQKGDIAEGYSVSREKKESFPLTVTSAQKNPTAFYLCASTLRGGNTEAFFGQGTRLTVV.

V gene TRBV7-3 combines with J gene TRBJ1-2; a weak D match, TRBD1 (6 bases). This CDR3 comprises 13 residues. Germline V gene lookup returns CDR1 SGHTA and CDR2 FQGTGA. V lost 4 bases to trimming and J lost 6 bases, with 12 bases between them. The DNA for the CDR3 is TGTGCCAGCAGCTCACAGGGTCGGGATGGCTACACCTTC. Translated, it gives CASSSQGRDGYTF.

The rearrangement joins TRBV10-3 to TRBJ1-6, with 7 bases aligning to TRBD1. Germline CDR1 and CDR2: ENHRY and SYGVKD. V was pared by 6 bases and J by 6 bases, with 14 bases of the junction left unmatched. This CDR3 has 17 amino acids. The chain's CDR3 is CAISYLQMGTANSPLHF. The DNA of the CDR3 is TGTGCCATCAGCTACCTCCAGATGGGGACAGCTAATTCACCCCTCCACTTT.

This chain connects TRBV3-1 (or the pseudogene TRBV3-2) to TRBJ2-3; TRBD2 agrees at 9 bases. V was pared by 0 bases and J by 3 bases, with 4 bases of the junction left unmatched. CDR3 length: 16 residues. Germline V gene data show CDR1 as LGHDT and CDR2 as YNNKEL (reference sequence). The CDR3 spells CASSQEGGRATDTQYF. The CDR3 DNA sequence: TGTGCCAGCAGCCAAGAAGGCGGGAGGGCGACAGATACGCAGTATTTT.

J is TRBJ1-1 and V is TRBV11-3; the D is unclear. Trimming removed 6 bases from V and 1 base from J, with 9 bases in between. The CDR3 contains 13 residues. Germline assignment: CDR1 SGHNT and CDR2 YENEEA. The CDR3 is CASSSQENTEAFF. CDR3 coding DNA: TGTGCCAGCAGTTCTCAGGAGAACACTGAAGCTTTCTTT.

The V call is TRBV7-9, the J call TRBJ1-5; maybe TRBD1 (6 bases). This CDR3 region has 18 residues. The germline V gene has CDR1 SEHNR and CDR2 FQNEAQ (reference sequence). Trimming stripped 8 bases from V and 3 bases from J, with 26 bases between. The CDR3 loop is CASSTGMTTGIDNQPQHF. The CDR3 DNA reads as TGTGCCAGCTCCACAGGTATGACGACAGGAATCGACAATCAGCCCCAGCATTTT.

The chain employs TRBV20-1 and TRBJ1-2; no definite D call. Deletions cut 3 bases from V and 8 bases from J, with 19 bases between. Germline values: CDR1 DFQATT, CDR2 SNEGSKA (reference sequence). This CDR3 contains 14 residues. DNA of the CDR3: TGCAGTGCTAGTGTTCTGGGCGGGCCGTACGGCTACACCTTC. Translation gives CSASVLGGPYGYTF.

The gene calls are TRBV7-2 and TRBJ1-2; TRBD1 agrees at 7 bases. V gave up 1 base and J gave up 8 bases; unmatched junction bases: 16. The CDR3 is 17 residues long. Germline V CDR1 and CDR2: SGHTA, FQGNSA. CDR3 amino acids: CASSLVIGTASRYGYTF. The CDR3 nucleotides read TGTGCCAGCAGCTTAGTGATCGGGACAGCCTCCCGCTACGGCTACACCTTC.

The chain couples TRBV7-3 to TRBJ1-2; 10 nucleotides match TRBD1. This CDR3 comprises 13 residues. Germline assignment: CDR1 SGHTA and CDR2 FQGTGA. The V segment lost 4 bases and the J segment 8 bases; nucleotides outside the gene matches: 4. CDR3 amino acids: CASSSGTGDGYTF. The CDR3 DNA reads TGTGCCAGCAGCTCGGGGACAGGGGACGGCTACACCTTC.

The chain is built from TRBV19 and TRBJ2-5; TRBD2 matches 8 bases. V lost 5 bases to trimming and J lost 4 bases; unmatched junction nucleotides: 6. The CDR3 has 14 residues. In germline, CDR1 is LNHDA, CDR2 SQIVND (reference sequence). CDR3 DNA: TGTGCCAGTAGTCGGGGCCTAGCGGGAGAGACCCAGTACTTC. Residues: CASSRGLAGETQYF. The complete variable domain, with remaining parts taken from reference TRBV19 and TRBJ2-5, reads DGGITQSPKYLFRKEGQNVTLSCEQNLNHDAMYWYRQDPGQGLRLIYYSQIVNDFQKGDIAEGYSVSREKKESFPLTVTSAQKNPTAFYLCASSRGLAGETQYFGPGTRLLVL.

Only a few counts were recorded for this clone. The same CDR3 is also encoded by other DNA sequences in this sample. This chain connects TRBV7-2 to TRBJ1-2; D not resolved. CDR1 is SGHTA and CDR2 is FQGNSA in the germline V gene. The CDR3 loop spans 13 amino acids. Trimming took 3 bases from V and 3 from J, leaving 8 bases between them. CDR3 protein: CASSFDRDYGYTF. DNA of the CDR3: TGTGCCAGCAGCTTCGATAGAGACTATGGCTACACCTTC.